Presented here are 30 T cell receptor beta chains from one specimen sequenced in a study of cytomegalovirus exposure and HLA in healthy donors. Profiling relied on immunoSEQ multiplex PCR, and the TCRdb table lists in-frame clones only, not all of them. The sample holds about 260,000 clones; around 90% are singletons and the top ten take approximately 3.1%. The sequenced sample consisted of PBMCs. The receptors derive from a woman aged 25-40 years in good health and CMV-seronegative.

The chain is built from TRBV18 and TRBJ2-1; 8 bases agree with TRBD2. J gave up 3 bases and V 0 bases, and 4 bases lay outside the gene matches. From germline, CDR1 is KGHSH and CDR2 LQKENI. This CDR3 is built from 16 residues. CDR3 in DNA: TGTGCCAGCTCACCACCGGCGGGAGGTAACTACAATGAGCAGTTCTTC. The encoded protein is CASSPPAGGNYNEQFF.

The V gene is TRBV11-1, the J gene TRBJ2-3, with 7 positions matching TRBD2. The junction had 7 bases not matched to a gene; V was cut back by 1 base and J by 6 bases. CDR1 is SGHAT and CDR2 is FQDESV in the germline V gene (reference sequence). This CDR3 has 15 amino acids. The CDR3 loop reads CASSLEGRESDTQYF. The DNA of the CDR3 is TGTGCCAGCAGCTTAGAAGGGCGGGAGTCCGATACGCAGTATTTT.

V is TRBV27 and J is TRBJ2-1; 8 bases are shared with TRBD1. Losses at the gene ends were 5 bases for V and 9 bases for J; bases not matched to a gene: 6. This CDR3 is built from 13 residues. CDR1 is MNHEY and CDR2 is SMNVEV in the germline V gene (reference sequence). CDR3 DNA sequence: TGTGCCAGCAGTCTCGCAGGGGGCGGTGAGCAGTTCTTC. Translation gives CASSLAGGGEQFF.

V and J are TRBV2 and TRBJ2-2; 11 positions agree with TRBD2. The J segment lost 5 bases and the V segment lost 5 bases, leaving 13 bases of the junction unmatched. The germline gives CDR1 SNHLY, CDR2 FYNNEI. CDR3 length equals 18 residues. CDR3 sequence reads: CASSHSSGRARGTGELFF. In nucleotides, the CDR3 is TGTGCCAGCAGTCATAGTAGCGGGAGGGCCAGGGGGACCGGGGAGCTGTTTTTT.

The chain is built from TRBV27 and TRBJ2-5, with TRBD2 identical over 12 bases. The germline gives CDR1 MNHEY, CDR2 SMNVEV (reference sequence). The length of the CDR3 is 17 residues. Trimming took 5 bases from V and 3 from J; bases not matched to a gene: 10. The DNA for the CDR3 is TGTGCCAGCAGTCTCCTAGCGGGAGGGATCGGGAAAGAGACCCAGTACTTC. As protein: CASSLLAGGIGKETQYF.

The chain employs TRBV28 and TRBJ2-6; D unclear. V gave up 6 bases and J gave up 4 bases, with 13 bases separating them. Germline-derived CDR1 and CDR2 are MDHEN and SYDVKM. CDR3 length: 15 amino acids. CDR3 residues: CASSPPSRGANVLTF. Here the CDR3 DNA reads TGTGCCAGCAGCCCCCCATCGAGAGGGGCCAACGTCCTGACTTTC.

V gene TRBV5-1 combines with J gene TRBJ2-7; a weak D match, TRBD2 (6 bases). The CDR3 runs to 15 residues. V was clipped by 0 bases and J by 2 bases, with 12 bases between them. Germline V gene sequence: CDR1 SGHRS, CDR2 YFSETQ. CDR3 loop: CASSLEEGLAYEQYF. The CDR3 coding sequence is TGCGCCAGCAGCTTGGAGGAGGGTTTGGCCTACGAGCAGTACTTC.

CDR3 sequence: CASSTGGGSYNEQFF. Here the CDR3 DNA reads TGTGCCAGCAGCACCGGGGGGGGCTCCTACAATGAGCAGTTCTTC. The chain couples TRBV5-6 to TRBJ2-1, with 8 bases matching TRBD2. J lost 0 bases, V lost 4 bases, and 3 bases had no gene match. The CDR3 has 15 amino acids. Germline-derived CDR1 and CDR2 are SGHDT and YYEEEE.

The chain carries TRBV9 and TRBJ1-4; D unresolved. The CDR3 spans 17 residues. Per germline, CDR1 SGDLS and CDR2 YYNGEE. With 4 bases removed from V and 5 bases from J, the gap between germline ends came to 21 bases. Here the CDR3 DNA reads TGTGCCAGCAGCCCCACCGACGCGGGGAGAGAAAATGAAAAACTGTTTTTT. Translating it yields CASSPTDAGRENEKLFF.

The chain uses TRBV28 and TRBJ2-7; the D call may be TRBD1 or TRBD2 (5 bases each). Germline CDR1 and CDR2: MDHEN and SYDVKM. Trimming removed 3 bases at V and 2 bases at J, with 14 bases between. The CDR3 has 15 residues. CDR3 sequence (DNA): TGTGCCAGCAGTTTTGGACGGGGCTCCACCTACGAGCAGTACTTC. Residues: CASSFGRGSTYEQYF.

CDR3 nucleotides: TGTGCCAGCAGCTTGGGGATTACAGGGGAGCAGTACTTC. Amino acid sequence: CASSLGITGEQYF. The chain combines TRBV11-3 with TRBJ2-7; D is perhaps TRBD1 (6 bases). This CDR3 spans 13 amino acids. Germline CDR1 reads SGHNT; CDR2 reads YENEEA. V lost 3 bases and J lost 7, with 13 bases in between.

The V gene is TRBV12-2, the J gene TRBJ1-4. TRBV12-2 is a pseudogene. The length of the CDR3 is 12 residues. CDR3 loop: CASRFLKGKLFF. CDR3 in DNA: TGTGCAAGTCGCTTCCTTAAAGGGAAACTGTTTTTT.

The chain combines TRBV2 with TRBJ2-3; 13 nucleotides match TRBD2. Germline CDR1 SNHLY, CDR2 FYNNEI. The V and J ends lost 6 bases and 8 bases, in that order; junction bases with no gene match: 8. This CDR3 spans 15 amino acids. The CDR3 DNA reads TGTGCCAGCAGCGATAAAGGACTAGCGGGAGCTACGCAGTATTTT. Protein: CASSDKGLAGATQYF. The whole variable domain, filled in from reference TRBV2 and TRBJ2-3, reads EPEVTQTPSHQVTQMGQEVILRCVPISNHLYFYWYRQILGQKVEFLVSFYNNEISEKSEIFDDQFSVERPDGSNFTLKIRSTKLEDSAMYFCASSDKGLAGATQYFGPGTRLTVL.

The gene calls are TRBV7-9 and TRBJ2-1; D uncertain. Trimming shortened V by 5 bases and J by 0 bases, and 11 bases separated the two germline ends. Germline CDR1 reads SEHNR; CDR2 reads FQNEAQ (reference sequence). The CDR3 is 15 residues long. In DNA form, the CDR3 reads TGTGCCAGCAGCCCCACTCCCAGCTCCTACAATGAGCAGTTCTTC. This gives the protein CASSPTPSSYNEQFF.

The chain recombines TRBV9 with TRBJ2-1, with 12 nucleotides matching TRBD2. Germline CDR1 reads SGDLS; CDR2 reads YYNGEE. This CDR3 comprises 16 residues. With 1 base clipped from V and 4 bases from J, the junction kept 3 bases outside the gene matches. The CDR3 nucleotides read TGTGCCAGCAGCGTATGGACTAGCGGGAATTACAATGAGCAGTTCTTC. Residues: CASSVWTSGNYNEQFF.

V is TRBV11-3 and J is TRBJ2-2, with 7 bases fitting TRBD2. The CDR3 extends over 15 amino acids. Unmatched junction bases numbered 6, after V lost 2 bases and J lost 6 bases. Per the germline V gene, CDR1 is SGHNT and CDR2 is YENEEA. CDR3 in DNA: TGTGCCAGCAGCTTACGGGGGGAGAGGCCCGGGGAGCTGTTTTTT. It codes for CASSLRGERPGELFF. Combining the CDR3 with reference TRBV11-3 and TRBJ2-2 gives the whole variable domain EAGVVQSPRYKIIEKKQPVAFWCNPISGHNTLYWYLQNLGQGPELLIRYENEEAVDDSQLPKDRFSAERLKGVDSTLKIQPAELGDSAVYLCASSLRGERPGELFFGEGSRLTVL.

This chain connects TRBV18 to TRBJ2-2; 7 nucleotides agree with TRBD1. The germline gives CDR1 KGHSH, CDR2 LQKENI. This CDR3 region has 14 residues. V trimming: 3 bases; J trimming: 5 bases; junction bases outside the gene matches: 3. The CDR3 is CASSPDRSTGELFF. The DNA for the CDR3 is TGTGCCAGCTCACCGGACAGGTCGACCGGGGAGCTGTTTTTT.

CDR3 residues: CASSLPMSFRGQTNYGYTF. The CDR3 DNA reads TGTGCCAGCAGTTTACCCATGAGTTTTAGGGGACAGACTAACTATGGCTACACCTTC. This sequence joins TRBV28 and TRBJ1-2, with 7 nucleotides matching TRBD1. V trimming: 2 bases; J trimming: 0 bases; junction bases outside the gene matches: 15. This CDR3 contains 19 residues. In germline, CDR1 is MDHEN, CDR2 SYDVKM.

The rearrangement links TRBV29-1 to TRBJ2-1, with TRBD2 matching over 9 bases. This CDR3 region has 17 residues. Germline CDR1 reads SQVTM; CDR2 reads ANQGSEA. The V segment lost 4 bases and the J segment 3 bases; nucleotides outside the gene matches: 13. CDR3 region: CSVVRLATSGFYNEQFF. DNA of the CDR3: TGCAGCGTTGTTCGGCTGGCGACTAGCGGATTCTACAATGAGCAGTTCTTC.

The count of this clone is one. A junction boundary mismatches the germline segment, possibly from a read error. DNA of the CDR3: TGCAGCGTGGAAGGCTGGGACAGGGGGATCGGAAGCACTGAAGCTTTCTTT. Amino acid sequence: CSVEGWDRGIGSTEAFF. The chain joins TRBV29-1 to TRBJ1-1; TRBD1 matches at 11 bases. Germline assignment: CDR1 SQVTM and CDR2 ANQGSEA. The CDR3 loop spans 17 amino acids.

The chain couples TRBV7-2 to TRBJ1-2, with no clear D. CDR1 and CDR2 from the germline V gene are SGHTA and FQGNSA. The CDR3 extends over 15 amino acids. The V gene lost 1 base and the J gene lost 7 bases, with 16 bases spanning the gap. As DNA, the CDR3 is TGTGCCAGCAGCTTAGTCGCCTACGCCGCTTCTGGCTACACCTTC. It specifies CASSLVAYAASGYTF. Filled out from reference TRBV7-2 and TRBJ1-2, the complete variable domain reads GAGVSQSPSNKVTEKGKDVELRCDPISGHTALYWYRQSLGQGLEFLIYFQGNSAPDKSGLPSDRFSAERTGGSVSTLTIQRTQQEDSAVYLCASSLVAYAASGYTFGSGTRLTVV.

Of note for this clone: Other DNA variants within this sample encode the same CDR3. V gene TRBV7-8 combines with J gene TRBJ2-7; no definite D call. Trimming removed 5 bases from V and 0 bases from J, with 8 bases in between. Germline CDR1 SGHVS, CDR2 FQNEAQ. This CDR3 region has 13 residues. As DNA, the CDR3 is TGTGCCAGCAGCGAAGGCCCCTCCTACGAGCAGTACTTC. Amino acids: CASSEGPSYEQYF.

This chain links TRBV29-1 with TRBJ1-2, with TRBD1 as a possible D gene (5 bases). V lost 0 bases and J 4 bases, leaving 9 bases between the germline ends. The CDR3 covers 13 residues. Germline values: CDR1 SQVTM, CDR2 ANQGSEA. The CDR3 region is CSVEDGGTYGYTF. The CDR3, as DNA: TGCAGCGTTGAAGACGGGGGGACCTATGGCTACACCTTC.

V gene TRBV7-9 combines with J gene TRBJ1-2; perhaps TRBD1 as D (5 bases). Trimming shortened V by 7 bases and J by 7 bases, and 22 bases separated the two germline ends. Germline-derived CDR1 and CDR2 are SEHNR and FQNEAQ (reference sequence). The CDR3 has 15 residues. The DNA for the CDR3 is TGTGCCAGCACTTCCCCTTCGGGGGAGGAGGTTGGCTACACCTTC. Amino acids: CASTSPSGEEVGYTF.

The rearrangement joins TRBV27 to TRBJ1-1; TRBD1 matches at 7 bases. Trimming took 4 bases from V and 2 from J; bases not matched to a gene: 13. CDR1 and CDR2 (germline): MNHEY, SMNVEV (reference sequence). The CDR3 consists of 17 residues. This CDR3 is CASSSERQGFYNTEAFF. DNA for the CDR3: TGTGCCAGCAGTTCTGAGCGACAGGGATTCTATAACACTGAAGCTTTCTTT.

The V and J genes are TRBV5-4 and TRBJ2-2; 11 bases map to TRBD2. Germline CDR1 SGHNT, CDR2 YYREEE (reference sequence). Unmatched junction bases numbered 5, after V lost 5 bases and J lost 5 bases. The CDR3 spans 15 residues. The CDR3 region is CASSFTSGRTGELFF. DNA for the CDR3: TGTGCCAGCAGTTTTACTAGCGGGAGAACCGGGGAGCTGTTTTTT.

CDR3 region: CASSASGRASANTGELFF. The CDR3 coding sequence is TGCGCCAGCAGCGCTAGCGGGAGGGCCTCGGCGAACACCGGGGAGCTGTTTTTT. The gene calls are TRBV4-1 and TRBJ2-2, with 12 positions matching TRBD2. Germline V gene sequence: CDR1 MGHRA, CDR2 YSYEKL. This CDR3 comprises 18 residues. V was clipped by 5 bases and J by 0 bases; unmatched bases: 7.

The rearrangement joins TRBV4-1 to TRBJ2-1; D may be TRBD1 (6 bases). The CDR3 is made up of 11 amino acids. Germline values: CDR1 MGHRA, CDR2 YSYEKL. V lost 8 bases to trimming and J lost 7 bases, with 9 bases between them. The CDR3 protein is CASGGSNEQFF. In DNA form, the CDR3 reads TGCGCCAGCGGGGGCTCGAATGAGCAGTTCTTC.

J is TRBJ2-3 and V is TRBV5-1; maybe TRBD2 (6 bases). The CDR3 extends over 14 amino acids. V lost 4 bases and J 0 bases, leaving 9 bases between the germline ends. Looked up from germline, CDR1 is SGHRS and CDR2 is YFSETQ. CDR3 DNA sequence: TGCGCCAGCAGCCCGGGACTGAGCACAGATACGCAGTATTTT. Amino acid sequence: CASSPGLSTDTQYF.

CDR3 sequence: CASSQRLAGLNTGELFF. The CDR3 nucleotides read TGTGCCAGCAGCCAACGACTAGCGGGGTTAAACACCGGGGAGCTGTTTTTT. V is TRBV28 and J is TRBJ2-2, with 11 bases that match TRBD2. The CDR3 sequence is 17 residues long. The germline CDR1 and CDR2 sequences are MDHEN and SYDVKM. V trimming: 6 bases; J trimming: 2 bases; junction bases outside the gene matches: 8.